Listed below are T cell receptor beta chains from one sample, sequenced in a study of radiotherapy plus CTLA-4 blockade in lung cancer. Libraries were prepared by immunoSEQ multiplex PCR; TCRdb keeps only in-frame clonotypes and omits some of them. The data show around 78,000 clones, with over 70% seen just once and approximately 4% held by the top ten. The sequenced sample was peripheral blood, obtained from a patient treated with radiotherapy plus ipilimumab. These receptors were taken from a human donor with non-small cell lung cancer who had a partial response to radiotherapy plus ipilimumab. Some clones in this sample may be carry-over from other donors' samples. CDR3s include the opening cysteine and the closing phenylalanine or tryptophan. The D gene is left open where the match is weak. Clone size is not always given. Where it is, it says once, few, many or a class for expanded clones.

TRBJ2-1 TRBV9 TRBD2 - TGTGCCAGCAGCGTTCTAGCGGGAGTGAGTGATGAGCAGTTCTTC CASSVLAGVSDEQFF
TRBJ1-2 TRBV6-1 TRBD1 - TGTGCCAGCAGTGTCCGGGACAGTTACTTAGGCTACACCTTC CASSVRDSYLGYTF
TRBJ1-1 TRBV5-1 - few TGCGCCAGCAGCTTGGGGAGGAACACTGAAGCTTTCTTT CASSLGRNTEAFF
TRBJ2-5 TRBV7-2 - - TGTGCCAGCAGCTCGACTACCCCGGAGACCCAGTACTTC CASSSTTPETQYF
TRBJ1-1 TRBV10-3 TRBD1 few TGTGCCATCTCCAGACAGGGTACTGAAGCTTTCTTT CAISRQGTEAFF
TRBJ2-1 TRBV10-3 TRBD2 - TGTGCCATCAGTGAGTCGGGACTATCACCACCTAATGAGCAGTTCTTC CAISESGLSPPNEQFF
TRBJ2-2 TRBV5-1 - - TGCGCCAGCAGCTTGGCCTTAGACACCGGGGAGCTGTTTTTT CASSLALDTGELFF
TRBJ2-1 TRBV7-7 TRBD2 - TGTGCCAGCAGCCCCATCTCTAGCGGGAGTTTGGCTGAGCAGTTCTTC CASSPISSGSLAEQFF
TRBJ2-5 TRBV2 - - TGTGCCAGCAGGCAGGCGTTTATTGCGACCCAGTACTTC CASRQAFIATQYF
TRBJ1-6 TRBV6-6 - - TGTGCCAGCAGTCCATCAAGGGGGAATAATTCACCCCTCCACTTT CASSPSRGNNSPLHF
TRBJ1-1 TRBV5-1 - - TGCGCCAGCACCCCTAACCCCGGTGTTATGAACACTGAAGCTTTCTTT CASTPNPGVMNTEAFF
TRBJ2-1 TRBV7-8 TRBD2 - TGTGCCAGCAGCTATAGCGGGAGTCCCACCTACAATGAGCAGTTCTTC CASSYSGSPTYNEQFF
TRBJ1-4 TRBV2 - once TGTGCCAGCAGTGAATGGGGCCGGCGCACTAATGAAAAACTGTTTTTT CASSEWGRRTNEKLFF
TRBJ1-1 TRBV19 - - TGTGCCAGTAGTATGGGAGGACGGAACACTGAAGCTTTCTTT CASSMGGRNTEAFF